This T cell receptor beta chain was recovered during a study of blood T cell repertoires in COVID-19. The overall study: Samples taken during acute and convalescent COVID-19 were collected in the United States, Italy and Spain.

V gave up 5 bases and J gave up 5 bases, with 21 bases separating them. Germline lookup yields CDR1 MNHEY and CDR2 SVGEGT. The CDR3 extends over 16 amino acids. Assay used: immunoSEQ multiplex PCR; TCRdb lists only in-frame clones, some missing. The sample lists some 14,000 clones; around 91% were seen once. This TCR derives from a human donor with active COVID-19. The donor label of this sample is uncertain. The sequenced material came from peripheral blood. The rearrangement uses TRBV6-2 or TRBV6-3 and TRBJ2-5; no firm D call. The CDR3 is CASSHLVPSVWETQYF. CDR3 DNA sequence: TGTGCCAGCAGTCACCTAGTTCCGTCGGTGTGGGAGACCCAGTACTTC.